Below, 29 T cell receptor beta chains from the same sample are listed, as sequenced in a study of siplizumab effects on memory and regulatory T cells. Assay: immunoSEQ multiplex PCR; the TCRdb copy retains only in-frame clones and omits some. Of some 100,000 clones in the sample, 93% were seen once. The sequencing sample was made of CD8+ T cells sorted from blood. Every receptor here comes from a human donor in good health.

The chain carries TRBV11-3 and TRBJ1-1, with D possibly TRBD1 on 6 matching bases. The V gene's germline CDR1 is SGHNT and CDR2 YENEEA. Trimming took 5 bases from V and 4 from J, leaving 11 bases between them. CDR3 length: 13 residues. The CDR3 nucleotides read TGTGCCAGCAGCCCTACAGGGACCACTGAAGCTTTCTTT. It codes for CASSPTGTTEAFF.

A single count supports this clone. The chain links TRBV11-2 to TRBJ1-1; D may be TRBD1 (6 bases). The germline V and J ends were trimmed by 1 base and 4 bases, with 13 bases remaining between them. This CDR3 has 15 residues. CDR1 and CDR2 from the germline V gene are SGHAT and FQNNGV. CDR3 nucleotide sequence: TGTGCCAGCAGCTTAGTGCCAGGGGTTAGCACTGAAGCTTTCTTT. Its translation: CASSLVPGVSTEAFF.

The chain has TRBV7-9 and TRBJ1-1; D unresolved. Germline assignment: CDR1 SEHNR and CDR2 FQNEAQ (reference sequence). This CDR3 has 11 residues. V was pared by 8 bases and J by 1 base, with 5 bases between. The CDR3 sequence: CASAANTEAFF. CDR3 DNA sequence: TGTGCCAGCGCCGCGAACACTGAAGCTTTCTTT.

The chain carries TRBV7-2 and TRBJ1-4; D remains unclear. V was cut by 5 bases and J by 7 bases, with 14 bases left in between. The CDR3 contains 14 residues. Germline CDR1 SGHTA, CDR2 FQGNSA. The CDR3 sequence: CASSTYVGGEKLFF. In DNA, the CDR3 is TGTGCCAGCAGCACTTACGTGGGTGGTGAAAAACTGTTTTTT.

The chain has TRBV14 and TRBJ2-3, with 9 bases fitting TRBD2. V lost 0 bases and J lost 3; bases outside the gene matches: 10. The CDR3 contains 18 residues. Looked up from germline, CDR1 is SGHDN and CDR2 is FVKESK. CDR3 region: CASSQDRAVAGVTDTQYF. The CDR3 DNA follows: TGTGCCAGCAGCCAAGATCGGGCGGTAGCGGGAGTAACAGATACGCAGTATTTT.

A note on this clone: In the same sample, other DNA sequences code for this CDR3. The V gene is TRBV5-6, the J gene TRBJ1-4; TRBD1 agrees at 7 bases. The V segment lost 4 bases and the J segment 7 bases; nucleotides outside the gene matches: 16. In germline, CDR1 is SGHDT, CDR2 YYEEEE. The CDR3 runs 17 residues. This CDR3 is CASSNRDSWVYGEKLFF. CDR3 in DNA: TGTGCCAGCAGCAACCGGGACAGCTGGGTATATGGTGAAAAACTGTTTTTT. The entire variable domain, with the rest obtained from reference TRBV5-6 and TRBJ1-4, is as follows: DAGVTQSPTHLIKTRGQQVTLRCSPKSGHDTVSWYQQALGQGPQFIFQYYEEEERQRGNFPDRFSGHQFPNYSSELNVNALLLGDSALYLCASSNRDSWVYGEKLFFGSGTQLSVL.

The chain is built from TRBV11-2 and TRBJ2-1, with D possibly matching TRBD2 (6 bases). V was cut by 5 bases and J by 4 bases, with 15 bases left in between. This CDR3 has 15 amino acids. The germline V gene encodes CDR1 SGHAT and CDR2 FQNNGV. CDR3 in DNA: TGTGCCAGCAGCCACACGGAGGGAGCATACAATGAGCAGTTCTTC. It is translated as CASSHTEGAYNEQFF.

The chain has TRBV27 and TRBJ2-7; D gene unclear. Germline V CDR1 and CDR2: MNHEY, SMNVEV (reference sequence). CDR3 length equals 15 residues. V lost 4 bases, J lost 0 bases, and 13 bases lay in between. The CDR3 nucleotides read TGTGCCAGCAGTTCAGGCGGCCGAAGCTCCTACGAGCAGTACTTC. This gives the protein CASSSGGRSSYEQYF.

CDR3 residues: CASSSDRGYGYTF. CDR3 sequence (DNA): TGTGCCAGCAGTTCGGACAGGGGTTATGGCTACACCTTC. The chain carries TRBV7-9 and TRBJ1-2; 9 bases align to TRBD1. The length of the CDR3 is 13 residues. Per the germline V gene, CDR1 is SEHNR and CDR2 is FQNEAQ (reference sequence). J gave up 5 bases and V 6 bases, and 4 bases lay outside the gene matches.

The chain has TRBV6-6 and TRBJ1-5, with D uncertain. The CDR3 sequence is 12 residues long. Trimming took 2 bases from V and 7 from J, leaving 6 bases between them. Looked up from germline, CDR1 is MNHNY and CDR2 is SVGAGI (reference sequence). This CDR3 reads CASSYEGQPQHF. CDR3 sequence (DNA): TGTGCCAGCAGTTACGAGGGCCAGCCCCAGCATTTT.

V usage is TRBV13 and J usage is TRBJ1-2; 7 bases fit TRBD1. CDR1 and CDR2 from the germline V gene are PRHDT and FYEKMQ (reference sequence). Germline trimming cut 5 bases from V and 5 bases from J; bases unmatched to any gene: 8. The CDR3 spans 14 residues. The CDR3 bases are TGTGCCAGCAGCCATAGACAGGGTATATATGGCTACACCTTC. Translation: CASSHRQGIYGYTF.

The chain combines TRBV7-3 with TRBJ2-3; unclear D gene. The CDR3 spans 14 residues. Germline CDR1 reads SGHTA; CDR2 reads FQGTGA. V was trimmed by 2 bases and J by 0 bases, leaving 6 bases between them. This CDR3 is CASSLDGSTDTQYF. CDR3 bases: TGTGCCAGCAGCTTAGACGGCAGCACAGATACGCAGTATTTT.

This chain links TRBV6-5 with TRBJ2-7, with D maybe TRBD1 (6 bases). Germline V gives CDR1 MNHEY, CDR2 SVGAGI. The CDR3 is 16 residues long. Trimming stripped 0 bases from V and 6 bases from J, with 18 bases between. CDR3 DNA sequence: TGTGCCAGCAGTTACTCGATTGGGGGCGCGTCAGGCGAGCAGTACTTC. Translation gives CASSYSIGGASGEQYF.

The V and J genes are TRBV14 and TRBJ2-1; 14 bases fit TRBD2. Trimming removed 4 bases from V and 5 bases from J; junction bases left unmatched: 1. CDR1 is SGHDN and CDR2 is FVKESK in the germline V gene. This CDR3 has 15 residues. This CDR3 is CASSPTSGGDNEQFF. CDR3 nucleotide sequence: TGTGCCAGCAGCCCGACTAGCGGGGGGGACAATGAGCAGTTCTTC.

CDR3 amino acids: CASSLASREQYF. CDR3 DNA: TGTGCCAGCAGCTTAGCGTCGAGGGAGCAGTACTTC. This rearrangement joins TRBV7-9 to TRBJ2-7; no firm D call. CDR1 and CDR2 (germline): SEHNR, FQNEAQ (reference sequence). The length of the CDR3 is 12 residues. V gave up 0 bases and J gave up 7 bases, with 7 bases separating them.

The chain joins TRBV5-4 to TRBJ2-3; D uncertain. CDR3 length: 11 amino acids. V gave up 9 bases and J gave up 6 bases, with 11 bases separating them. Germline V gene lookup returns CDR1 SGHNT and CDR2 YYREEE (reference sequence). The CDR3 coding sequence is TGTGCCACTACGATATCGGATACGCAGTATTTT. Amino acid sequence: CATTISDTQYF.

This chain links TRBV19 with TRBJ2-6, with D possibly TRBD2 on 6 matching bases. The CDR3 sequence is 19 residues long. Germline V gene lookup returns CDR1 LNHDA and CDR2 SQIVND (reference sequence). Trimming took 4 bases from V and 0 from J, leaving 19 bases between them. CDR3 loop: CASSTSGTGEPSGANVLTF. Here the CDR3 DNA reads TGTGCCAGTAGTACCTCAGGGACTGGGGAACCCTCTGGGGCCAACGTCCTGACTTTC.

The CDR3 nucleotides read TGTGCCAGCAGCTTAGCTAGCGGGGGTTACGAGCAGTACTTC. Protein product: CASSLASGGYEQYF. This chain links TRBV7-9 with TRBJ2-7; 9 nucleotides match TRBD2. Germline V CDR1 and CDR2: SEHNR, FQNEAQ (reference sequence). The CDR3 loop spans 14 amino acids. With 0 bases clipped from V and 4 bases from J, the junction kept 1 base outside the gene matches.

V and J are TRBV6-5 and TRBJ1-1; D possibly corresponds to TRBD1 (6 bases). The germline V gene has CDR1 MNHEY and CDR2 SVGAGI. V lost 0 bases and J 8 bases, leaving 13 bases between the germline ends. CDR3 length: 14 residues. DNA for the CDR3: TGTGCCAGCAGTTACTCGAGGAGGGGGGAAGAAGCTTTCTTT. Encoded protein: CASSYSRRGEEAFF.

Here the CDR3 reads CASSLYPRDPGGKAFF. In nucleotides, the CDR3 is TGTGCCAGCAGTTTGTACCCCCGGGACCCCGGGGGAAAAGCTTTCTTT. The rearrangement uses TRBV27 and TRBJ1-1, with D possibly TRBD1 on 5 matching bases. The V gene lost 3 bases and the J gene lost 9 bases, with 23 bases spanning the gap. CDR3 length: 16 amino acids. Germline assignment: CDR1 MNHEY and CDR2 SMNVEV (reference sequence).

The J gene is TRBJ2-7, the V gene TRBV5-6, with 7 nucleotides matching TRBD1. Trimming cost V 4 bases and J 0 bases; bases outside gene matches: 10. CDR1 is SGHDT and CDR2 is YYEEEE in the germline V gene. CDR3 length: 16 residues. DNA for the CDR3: TGTGCCAGCAGCAAGAGCCGGGACAGCAGCTCCTACGAGCAGTACTTC. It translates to CASSKSRDSSSYEQYF.

CDR3 bases: TGCGCCAGCAGGCCCCCCGGCGGAGGCATTCAGTACTTC. Amino acid sequence: CASRPPGGGIQYF. The J gene is TRBJ2-4, the V gene TRBV4-1; the D gene is possibly TRBD2 (5 bases). V was clipped by 6 bases and J by 9 bases, with 15 bases between them. CDR1 and CDR2 from the germline V gene are MGHRA and YSYEKL. CDR3 length equals 13 residues.

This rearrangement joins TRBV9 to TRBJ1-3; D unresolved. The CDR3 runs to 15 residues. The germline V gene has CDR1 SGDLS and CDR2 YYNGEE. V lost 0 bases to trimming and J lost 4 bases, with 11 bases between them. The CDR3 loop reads CASSVDGKVGNTIYF. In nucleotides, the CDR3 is TGTGCCAGCAGCGTAGATGGAAAGGTCGGAAACACCATATATTTT.

Written as DNA, the CDR3 is TGTGCCAGTGGGACAGGGGCAGGAGCGTACAATGAGCAGTTCTTC. Translating it yields CASGTGAGAYNEQFF. The rearrangement links TRBV19 to TRBJ2-1, with 10 bases lining up with TRBD1. Germline CDR1 is LNHDA and CDR2 is SQIVND (reference sequence). V trimming: 8 bases; J trimming: 4 bases; junction bases outside the gene matches: 8. This CDR3 comprises 15 residues.

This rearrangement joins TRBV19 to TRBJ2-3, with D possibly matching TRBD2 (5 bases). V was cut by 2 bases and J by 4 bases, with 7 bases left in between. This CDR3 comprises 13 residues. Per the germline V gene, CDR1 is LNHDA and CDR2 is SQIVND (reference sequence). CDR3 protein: CASSIPGSDTQYF. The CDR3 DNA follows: TGTGCCAGTAGTATACCGGGATCAGATACGCAGTATTTT. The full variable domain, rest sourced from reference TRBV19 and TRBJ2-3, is DGGITQSPKYLFRKEGQNVTLSCEQNLNHDAMYWYRQDPGQGLRLIYYSQIVNDFQKGDIAEGYSVSREKKESFPLTVTSAQKNPTAFYLCASSIPGSDTQYFGPGTRLTVL.

The CDR3 reads CASSVGLAVQETQYF. CDR3 in DNA: TGTGCCAGCAGTGTGGGACTAGCGGTACAAGAGACCCAGTACTTC. The chain combines TRBV2 with TRBJ2-5, with 11 bases aligning to TRBD2. The V and J ends lost 4 bases and 2 bases, in that order; junction bases with no gene match: 3. Germline V lookup: CDR1 SNHLY, CDR2 FYNNEI. The CDR3 covers 15 residues.

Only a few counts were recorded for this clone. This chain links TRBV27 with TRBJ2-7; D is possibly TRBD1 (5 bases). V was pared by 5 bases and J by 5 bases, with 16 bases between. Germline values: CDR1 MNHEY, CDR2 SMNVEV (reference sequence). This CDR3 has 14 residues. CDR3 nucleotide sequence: TGTGCCAGCAGTCCCCGGGCAGGGCTCCACGAGCAGTACTTC. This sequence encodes CASSPRAGLHEQYF.

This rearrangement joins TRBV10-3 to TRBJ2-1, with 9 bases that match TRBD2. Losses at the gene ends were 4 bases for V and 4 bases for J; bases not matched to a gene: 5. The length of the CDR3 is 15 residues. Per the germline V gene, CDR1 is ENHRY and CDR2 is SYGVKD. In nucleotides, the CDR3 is TGTGCCATCAGTGTCGGACTAGCGCCTTACAATGAGCAGTTCTTC. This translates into CAISVGLAPYNEQFF.

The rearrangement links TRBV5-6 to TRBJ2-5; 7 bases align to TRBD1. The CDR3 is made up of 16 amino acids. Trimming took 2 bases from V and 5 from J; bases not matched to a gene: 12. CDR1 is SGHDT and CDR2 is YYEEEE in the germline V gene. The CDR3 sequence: CASSFDRVSYMETQYF. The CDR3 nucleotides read TGTGCCAGCAGCTTCGACAGGGTCAGCTATATGGAGACCCAGTACTTC.